This T cell receptor (beta chain) was sequenced during a study of blood T cell repertoires in COVID-19. Whole-study context: Samples representing acute and convalescent COVID-19 were sourced from the United States, Italy and Spain. The analysed material was cDNA or gDNA that came from T cells, B-cell-depleted T cells, or PBMCs.

Authors' processing steps: Amplification with reference gene primers provided the estimates of nucleated cell counts. Profiling relied on immunoSEQ multiplex PCR, and the TCRdb table lists in-frame clones only, not all of them. V and J calls and clone size are copied from that table; D and trimming were computed from the DNA. The sample shows roughly 190,000 clones, around 80% of them seen only once. On this clone itself: At one of its ends the junction is not consistent with the germline gene, which may arise from a read error.

CDR3 length: 15 amino acids. Per germline, CDR1 LGHDT and CDR2 YNNKEL (reference sequence). This sequence originates from a man aged 45-65 years with active or convalescent COVID-19. Sample: peripheral blood. The rearrangement joins TRBV3-1 (or the pseudogene TRBV3-2) to TRBJ2-5; 13 bases fit TRBD2. The CDR3: CASSLLLAGGENQYF. The CDR3 nucleotides are TGTGCCAGCAGCCTGTTACTAGCGGGGGGGGAGAACCAGTACTTC.